The 6 T cell receptor beta chains below were found in one sample sequenced in a study of CXCR3-negative and CXCR3-positive naive CD8 T cells. Through 5' RACE with UMI labels, the TRB cDNA libraries were prepared. TCRdb re-called the 5' RACE reads and catalogs CDR3 proteins one per entry, DNA excluded. Found here are tens of thousands of distinct CDR3 sequences; the top ten clones hold approximately 0.99%. The sample consisted of naive CXCR3- CD8+ T cells from blood. Subset defined: CD45RO-CCR7+CD27+CD95- naive CD8+ T cells lacking CXCR3 (TNR3-). The receptors stem from a human donor in good health. Some clones in this sample may be carry-over from other donors' samples.

CDR3 residues: CASSLEGDTYNEQFF. The V gene is TRBV7-9, the J gene TRBJ2-1; the TRBD1 assignment by TCRdb is unverifiable without DNA. The CDR3 runs 15 residues. Germline assignment: CDR1 SEHNR and CDR2 FQNEAQ (reference sequence).

The CDR3 sequence: CASSVETSFNEQFF. J is TRBJ2-1 and V is TRBV9; TCRdb lists TRBD2, though no DNA is available to test this call. The CDR3 contains 14 residues. Germline lookup yields CDR1 SGDLS and CDR2 YYNGEE.

The J gene is TRBJ1-1, the V gene TRBV20-1; TCRdb's D gene call, TRBD1, goes unchecked for lack of DNA. The CDR3 covers 13 residues. Germline V CDR1 and CDR2: DFQATT, SNEGSKA (reference sequence). CDR3 sequence: CSAPDSVNTEAFF.

This CDR3 is CSARDQDRGLNTEAFF. This rearrangement joins TRBV20-1 to TRBJ1-1; TCRdb indicates TRBD1, and absent DNA this call remains unverified. The CDR3 is made up of 16 amino acids. Per the germline V gene, CDR1 is DFQATT and CDR2 is SNEGSKA (reference sequence).

The chain joins TRBV7-9 to TRBJ1-1; TCRdb reports TRBD1, a call that lacks DNA to check it against. CDR3 length: 15 residues. Per the germline V gene, CDR1 is SEHNR and CDR2 is FQNEAQ (reference sequence). CDR3 protein: CASSLSQGTDTEAFF.

The rearrangement uses TRBV28 and TRBJ1-4. CDR1 and CDR2 (germline): MDHEN, SYDVKM. The CDR3 is 17 amino acids. The CDR3 region is CASSLISEPSTNEKLFF. The whole variable domain, filled in from reference TRBV28 and TRBJ1-4, reads DVKVTQSSRYLVKRTGEKVFLECVQDMDHENMFWYRQDPGLGLRLIYFSYDVKMKEKGDIPEGYSVSREKKERFSLILESASTNQTSMYLCASSLISEPSTNEKLFFGSGTQLSVL.